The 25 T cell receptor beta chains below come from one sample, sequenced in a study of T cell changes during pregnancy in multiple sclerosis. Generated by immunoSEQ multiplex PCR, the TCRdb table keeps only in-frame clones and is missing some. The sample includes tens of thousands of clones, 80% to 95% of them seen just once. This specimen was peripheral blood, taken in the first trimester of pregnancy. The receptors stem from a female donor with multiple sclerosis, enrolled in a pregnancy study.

The CDR3 DNA follows: TGTGCCAGCAGTATGGCGGGGGGGAATCAGCCCCAGCATTTT. Protein sequence: CASSMAGGNQPQHF. This chain uses TRBV27 with TRBJ1-5; D is perhaps TRBD1 (5 bases). The CDR3 loop spans 14 amino acids. Trimming cost V 5 bases and J 4 bases, with 12 bases left between them. Germline V lookup: CDR1 MNHEY, CDR2 SMNVEV (reference sequence).

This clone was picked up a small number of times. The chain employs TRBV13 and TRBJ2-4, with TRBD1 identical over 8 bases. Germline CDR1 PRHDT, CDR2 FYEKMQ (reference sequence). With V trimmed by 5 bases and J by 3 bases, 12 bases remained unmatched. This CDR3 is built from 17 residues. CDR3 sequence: CASSRTGLKSDKNIQYF. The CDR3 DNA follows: TGTGCCAGCAGCCGGACAGGGCTGAAGTCGGACAAAAACATTCAGTACTTC. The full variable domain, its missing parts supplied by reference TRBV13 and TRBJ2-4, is AAGVIQSPRHLIKEKRETATLKCYPIPRHDTVYWYQQGPGQDPQFLISFYEKMQSDKGSIPDRFSAQQFSDYHSELNMSSLELGDSALYFCASSRTGLKSDKNIQYFGAGTRLSVL.

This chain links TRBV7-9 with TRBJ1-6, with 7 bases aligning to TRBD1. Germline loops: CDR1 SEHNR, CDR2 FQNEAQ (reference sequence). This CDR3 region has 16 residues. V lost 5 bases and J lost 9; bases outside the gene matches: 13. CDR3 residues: CASSPQGTGVGSPLHF. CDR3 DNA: TGTGCCAGCAGCCCACAGGGGACCGGGGTAGGTTCACCCCTCCACTTT.

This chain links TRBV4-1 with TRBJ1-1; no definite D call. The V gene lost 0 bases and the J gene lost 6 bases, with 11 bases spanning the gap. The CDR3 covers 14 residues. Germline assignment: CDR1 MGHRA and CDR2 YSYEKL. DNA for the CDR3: TGCGCCAGCAGCCAAGATTTGTCCATCCCTGAAGCTTTCTTT. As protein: CASSQDLSIPEAFF.

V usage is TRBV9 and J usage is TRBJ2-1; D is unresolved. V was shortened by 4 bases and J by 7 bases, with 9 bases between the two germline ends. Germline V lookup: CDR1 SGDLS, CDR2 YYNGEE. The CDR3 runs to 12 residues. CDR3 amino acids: CASSTPRNEQFF. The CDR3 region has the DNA TGTGCCAGCAGCACCCCGAGGAATGAGCAGTTCTTC.

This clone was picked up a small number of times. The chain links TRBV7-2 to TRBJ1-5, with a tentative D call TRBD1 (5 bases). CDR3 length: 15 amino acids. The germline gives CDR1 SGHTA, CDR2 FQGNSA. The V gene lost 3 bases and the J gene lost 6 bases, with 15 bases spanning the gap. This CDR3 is CASSFDQGRGQPQHF. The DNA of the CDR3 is TGTGCCAGCAGCTTCGATCAGGGTAGGGGTCAGCCCCAGCATTTT. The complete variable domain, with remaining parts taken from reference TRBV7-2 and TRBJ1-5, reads GAGVSQSPSNKVTEKGKDVELRCDPISGHTALYWYRQSLGQGLEFLIYFQGNSAPDKSGLPSDRFSAERTGGSVSTLTIQRTQQEDSAVYLCASSFDQGRGQPQHFGDGTRLSIL.

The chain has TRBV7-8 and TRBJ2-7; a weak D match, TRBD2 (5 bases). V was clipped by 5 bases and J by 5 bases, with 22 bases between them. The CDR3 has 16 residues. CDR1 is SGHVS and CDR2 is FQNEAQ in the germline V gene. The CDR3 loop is CASSPMTPLAPHEQYF. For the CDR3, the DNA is TGTGCCAGCAGCCCGATGACACCTCTAGCCCCCCACGAGCAGTACTTC.

The DNA for the CDR3 is TGTGCCAGCTCACCAAGTTTCGGGGAACAAGAGACCCAGTACTTC. Its protein product is CASSPSFGEQETQYF. The rearrangement joins TRBV18 to TRBJ2-5; TRBD2 might be the D (5 bases). The CDR3 contains 15 residues. The V and J ends lost 2 bases and 2 bases respectively, with 12 bases between them. In germline, CDR1 is KGHSH, CDR2 LQKENI.

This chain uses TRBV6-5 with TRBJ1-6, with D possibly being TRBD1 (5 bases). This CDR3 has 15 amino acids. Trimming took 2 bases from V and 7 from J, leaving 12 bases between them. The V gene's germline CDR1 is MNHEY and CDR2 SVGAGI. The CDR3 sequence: CASSYVSRTNSPLHF. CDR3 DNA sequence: TGTGCCAGCAGTTACGTCTCCAGGACAAATTCACCCCTCCACTTT.

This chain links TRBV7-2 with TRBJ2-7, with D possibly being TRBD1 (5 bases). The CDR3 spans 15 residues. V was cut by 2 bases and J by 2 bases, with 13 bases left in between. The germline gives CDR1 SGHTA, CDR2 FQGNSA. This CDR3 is CASSLPTQGTYEQYF. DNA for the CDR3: TGTGCCAGCAGCTTACCTACTCAGGGTACCTACGAGCAGTACTTC.

The CDR3 loop reads CASSAHDRAQGGRSQPQHF. The DNA of the CDR3 is TGTGCCAGCAGCGCGCACGACCGGGCCCAGGGAGGGCGAAGTCAGCCCCAGCATTTT. The chain carries TRBV7-7 and TRBJ1-5, with D perhaps matching TRBD1 (5 bases). CDR1 and CDR2 from the germline V gene are SSHAT and FNYEAQ (reference sequence). V lost 5 bases and J 6 bases, leaving 29 bases between the germline ends. This CDR3 has 19 amino acids.

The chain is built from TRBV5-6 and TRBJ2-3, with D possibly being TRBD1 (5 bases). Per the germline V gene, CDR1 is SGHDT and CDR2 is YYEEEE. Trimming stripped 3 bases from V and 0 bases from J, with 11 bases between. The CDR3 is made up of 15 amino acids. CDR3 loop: CASSSLQGSTDTQYF. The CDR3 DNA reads TGTGCCAGCAGCTCCCTGCAGGGAAGCACAGATACGCAGTATTTT.

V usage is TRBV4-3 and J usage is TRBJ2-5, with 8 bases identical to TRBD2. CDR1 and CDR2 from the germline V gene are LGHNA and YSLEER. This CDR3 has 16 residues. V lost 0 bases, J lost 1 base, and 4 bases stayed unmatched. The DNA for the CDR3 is TGCGCCAGCAGCCAAGAGGGCGGGGGGAGCCAAGAGACCCAGTACTTC. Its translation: CASSQEGGGSQETQYF.

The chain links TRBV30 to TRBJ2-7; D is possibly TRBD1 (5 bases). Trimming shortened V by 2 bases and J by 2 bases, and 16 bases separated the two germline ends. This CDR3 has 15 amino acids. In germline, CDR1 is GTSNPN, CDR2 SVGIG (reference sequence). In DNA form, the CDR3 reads TGTGCCTGGAGTCTCCAGGGCGACGCTGCCTACGAGCAGTACTTC. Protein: CAWSLQGDAAYEQYF.

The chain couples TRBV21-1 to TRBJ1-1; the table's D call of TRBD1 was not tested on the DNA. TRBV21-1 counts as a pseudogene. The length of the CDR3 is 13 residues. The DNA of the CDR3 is TGTGCCAGCCAAACAGGGGGTATCACTGAAGCTTTCTTT. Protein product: CASQTGGITEAFF.

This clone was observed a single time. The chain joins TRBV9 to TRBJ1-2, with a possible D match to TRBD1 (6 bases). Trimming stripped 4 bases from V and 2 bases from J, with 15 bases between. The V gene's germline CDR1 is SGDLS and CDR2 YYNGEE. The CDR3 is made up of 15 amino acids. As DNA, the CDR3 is TGTGCCAGCAGCCCGAGTAGACAGGTCAACTATGGCTACACCTTC. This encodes CASSPSRQVNYGYTF.

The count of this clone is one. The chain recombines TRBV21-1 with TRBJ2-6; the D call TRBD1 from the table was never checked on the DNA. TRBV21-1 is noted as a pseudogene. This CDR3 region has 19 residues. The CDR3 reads CASSKKPGGPITGANVLTF. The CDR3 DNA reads TGTGCCAGCAGCAAAAAACCAGGGGGCCCAATCACCGGGGCCAACGTCCTGACTTTC.

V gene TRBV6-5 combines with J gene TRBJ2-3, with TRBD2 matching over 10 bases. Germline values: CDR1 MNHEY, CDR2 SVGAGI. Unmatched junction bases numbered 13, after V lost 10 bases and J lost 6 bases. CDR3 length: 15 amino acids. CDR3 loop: CATTRGSGGADTQYF. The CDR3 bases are TGTGCCACGACCCGGGGAAGCGGGGGGGCGGATACGCAGTATTTT.

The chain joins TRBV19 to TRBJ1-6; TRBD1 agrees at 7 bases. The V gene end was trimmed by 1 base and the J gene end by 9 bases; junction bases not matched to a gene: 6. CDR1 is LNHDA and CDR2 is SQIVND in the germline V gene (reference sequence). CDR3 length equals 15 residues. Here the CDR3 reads CASSIAPGQTSPLHF. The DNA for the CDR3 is TGTGCCAGTAGTATAGCCCCGGGACAGACTTCACCCCTCCACTTT.

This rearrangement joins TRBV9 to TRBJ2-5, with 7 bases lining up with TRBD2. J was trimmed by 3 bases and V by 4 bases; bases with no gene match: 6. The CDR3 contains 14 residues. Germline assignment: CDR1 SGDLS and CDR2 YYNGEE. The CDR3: CASSPERGEETQYF. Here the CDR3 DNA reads TGTGCCAGCAGCCCGGAGCGGGGAGAAGAGACCCAGTACTTC.

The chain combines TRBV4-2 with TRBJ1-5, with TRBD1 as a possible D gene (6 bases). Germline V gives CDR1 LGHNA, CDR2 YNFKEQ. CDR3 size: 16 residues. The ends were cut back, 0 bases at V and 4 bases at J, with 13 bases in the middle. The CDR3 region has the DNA TGTGCCAGCAGCCAAGAGGCGGCAGGGGAGAATCAGCCCCAGCATTTT. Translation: CASSQEAAGENQPQHF.

The CDR3 reads CASSGPRGTEAFF. DNA of the CDR3: TGTGCCAGCAGCGGCCCCAGGGGAACTGAAGCTTTCTTT. V is TRBV9 and J is TRBJ1-1; D might be TRBD1 (6 bases). This CDR3 has 13 amino acids. Between the trimmed V and J ends, which lost 3 bases and 5 bases, there was a span of 11 bases. The germline CDR1 and CDR2 sequences are SGDLS and YYNGEE.

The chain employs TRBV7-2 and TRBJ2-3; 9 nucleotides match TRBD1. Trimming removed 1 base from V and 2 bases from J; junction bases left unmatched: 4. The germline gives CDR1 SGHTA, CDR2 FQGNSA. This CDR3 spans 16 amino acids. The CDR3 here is CASSLVWDRVTDTQYF. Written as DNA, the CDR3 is TGTGCCAGCAGCTTAGTCTGGGACAGGGTCACAGATACGCAGTATTTT.

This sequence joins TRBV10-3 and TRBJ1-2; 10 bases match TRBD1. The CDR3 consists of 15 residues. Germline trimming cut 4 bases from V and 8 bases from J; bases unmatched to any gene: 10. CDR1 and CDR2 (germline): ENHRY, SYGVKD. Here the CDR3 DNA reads TGTGCCATCAGTGCCGGGACAGGGGCGCGCTACGGCTACACCTTC. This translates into CAISAGTGARYGYTF.

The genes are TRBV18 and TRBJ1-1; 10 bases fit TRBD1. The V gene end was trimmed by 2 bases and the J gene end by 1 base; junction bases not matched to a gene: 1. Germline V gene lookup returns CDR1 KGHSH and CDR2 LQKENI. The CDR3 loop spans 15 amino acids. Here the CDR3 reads CASSPGTGANTEAFF. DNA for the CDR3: TGTGCCAGCTCACCAGGGACAGGGGCGAACACTGAAGCTTTCTTT.